The present entry profiles one TCR beta chain with its context. The antigen is unknown. CDR3 length equals 14 residues. Germline assignment: CDR1 MNHEY and CDR2 SVGAGI. With V trimmed by 5 bases and J by 0 bases, 1 base remained unmatched. Both 60 Vbeta primers and 13 Jbeta primers went into the PCR. TCRdb keeps only in-frame clones here, not all; method: immunoSEQ multiplex PCR. The sample shows around 150,000 clones, less than 85% of them seen only once. The data are from a study of cytomegalovirus exposure and HLA in healthy donors. About the research overall: Most genotyped donors, about 81% of about 400, had Caucasian-associated genetic ancestry.

Study-wide results and limits: In a later analysis, DRB1 alleles had the most associated TCRs; HLA-C alleles the fewest. Sequencing likely generated an artifact that appeared as a cluster of highly shared sequence variants.

Sequencing input: PBMCs. This clonotype was sampled from a man in his forties or fifties in good health and CMV-seropositive. V gene TRBV6-5 combines with J gene TRBJ2-4; TRBD2 matches at 7 bases. As DNA, the CDR3 is TGTGCCAGCAGTCAGCGGGGAGCCAAAAACATTCAGTACTTC. Protein sequence: CASSQRGAKNIQYF.